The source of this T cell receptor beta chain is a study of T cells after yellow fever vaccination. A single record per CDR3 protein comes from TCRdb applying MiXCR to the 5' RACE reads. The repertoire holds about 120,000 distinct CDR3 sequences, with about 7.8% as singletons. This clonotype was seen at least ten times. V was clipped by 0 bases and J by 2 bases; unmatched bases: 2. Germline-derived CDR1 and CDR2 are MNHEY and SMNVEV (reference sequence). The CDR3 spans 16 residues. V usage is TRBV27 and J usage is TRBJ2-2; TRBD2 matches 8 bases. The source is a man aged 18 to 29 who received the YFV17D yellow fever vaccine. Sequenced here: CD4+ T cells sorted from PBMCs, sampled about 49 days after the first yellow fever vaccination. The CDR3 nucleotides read TGTGCCAGCAGTTTATCACTAGCGGACAACACCGGGGAGCTGTTTTTT. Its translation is CASSLSLADNTGELFF.